This T cell receptor beta chain was captured in a study of CD8 T cells in ankylosing spondylitis. Findings of the study overall: About eight highly homologous variants made up a TCR beta motif that seemed to typify ankylosing spondylitis blood. In peripheral blood, disease-linked CD8+ clones occurred at relatively low frequencies.

TCRdb used MiXCR to reprocess the 5' RACE reads, holding one entry per CDR3 protein. Here the sample spans more than 400,000 distinct CDR3 sequences, less than 6% being singletons. The germline V gene has CDR1 LGHNT and CDR2 FRNRAP. CDR3 length: 16 amino acids. The V gene end was trimmed by 0 bases and the J gene end by 3 bases; junction bases not matched to a gene: 6. Points on this clonotype: Its antigen remains unknown.

Sequenced sample: blood, either unsorted or a sorted T cell fraction (not recorded which). The chain recombines TRBV12-5 with TRBJ2-7, with 9 bases that match TRBD1. This receptor was identified in a male donor with ankylosing spondylitis. In DNA, the CDR3 is TGTGCTAGTGGTTTGGTTACCGGGACAGGGTTCTACGAGCAGTACTTC. Translated, it gives CASGLVTGTGFYEQYF.